The entry below gives a single T cell receptor beta chain sequence along with its context. Antigen specificity is unknown. This sample stems from a study of cytomegalovirus exposure and HLA in healthy donors. V lost 1 base and J lost 4; bases outside the gene matches: 10. This CDR3 has 17 amino acids. Germline CDR1 is LGHNA and CDR2 is YNFKEQ. The method was immunoSEQ multiplex PCR; TCRdb's version includes in-frame clones alone and lacks a portion of them. The sample has 100,000 to 150,000 clones, 89% seen once. Study-level findings and limits: The classifier reportedly diagnosed cytomegalovirus status with high sensitivity and specificity. While the bulk of TCR sequences proved rare, some public TCRs turned up in many donors. The investigators catalogued 150 to 200 TCR beta chains as cytomegalovirus-associated.

This receptor was identified in a woman aged 18-29 years in good health and CMV-seronegative. What was sequenced was PBMCs. The V and J genes are TRBV4-2 and TRBJ2-1, with 7 bases aligning to TRBD1. CDR3 nucleotides: TGTGCCAGCAGCCAAGGAGGTTCCGGGGACAGTTACAATGAGCAGTTCTTC. Translated: CASSQGGSGDSYNEQFF.